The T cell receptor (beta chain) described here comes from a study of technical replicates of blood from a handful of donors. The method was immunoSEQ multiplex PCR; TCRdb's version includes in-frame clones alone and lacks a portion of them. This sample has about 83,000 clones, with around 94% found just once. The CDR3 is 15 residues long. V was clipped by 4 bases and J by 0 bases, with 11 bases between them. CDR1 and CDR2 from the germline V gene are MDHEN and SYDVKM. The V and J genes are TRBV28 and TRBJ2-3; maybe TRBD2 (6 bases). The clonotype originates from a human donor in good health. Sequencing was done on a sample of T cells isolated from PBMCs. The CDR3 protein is CASSWDSPSTDTQYF. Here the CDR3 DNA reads TGTGCCAGCAGTTGGGACTCCCCTAGCACAGATACGCAGTATTTT.